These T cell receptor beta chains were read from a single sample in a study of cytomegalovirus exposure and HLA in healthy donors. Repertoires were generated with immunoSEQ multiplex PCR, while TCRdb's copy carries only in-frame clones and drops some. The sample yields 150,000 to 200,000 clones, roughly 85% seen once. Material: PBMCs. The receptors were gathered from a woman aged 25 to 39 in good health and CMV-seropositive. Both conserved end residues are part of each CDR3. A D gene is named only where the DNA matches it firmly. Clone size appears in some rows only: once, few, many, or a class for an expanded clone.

CASSFRGRGTEAFF,TGTGCCAGCAGCTTCAGGGGCAGGGGTACTGAAGCTTTCTTT,TRBV5-8,TRBJ1-1,.,.
CASSLGLAGGQTQYF,TGTGCCAGCAGCTTAGGGCTAGCGGGGGGACAGACCCAGTACTTC,TRBV7-2,TRBJ2-5,.,TRBD2
CASSLSGGAADTQYF,TGTGCCAGCAGTCTCAGCGGGGGGGCCGCAGATACGCAGTATTTT,TRBV11-2,TRBJ2-3,.,TRBD2
CASSLVQQETQYF,TGTGCCAGCAGCTTGGTACAGCAAGAGACCCAGTACTTC,TRBV5-4,TRBJ2-5,.,.
CASSSGQGTNEKLFF,TGTGCCAGCAGCTCTGGACAGGGAACTAATGAAAAACTGTTTTTT,TRBV7-2,TRBJ1-4,.,TRBD1
CASSQAGEETQYF,TGTGCCAGCAGCCAAGCCGGGGAAGAGACCCAGTACTTC,TRBV14,TRBJ2-5,once,.
CASSGGVGGYTF,TGTGCCAGCAGCGGAGGGGTCGGAGGCTACACCTTC,TRBV25-1,TRBJ1-2,few,.
CASSELAPTTDTQYF,TGTGCCAGCAGTGAACTAGCGCCGACCACAGATACGCAGTATTTT,TRBV25-1,TRBJ2-3,once,.
CASSLANVGTYNEQFF,TGCGCCAGCAGCCTGGCTAACGTCGGTACCTACAATGAGCAGTTCTTC,TRBV5-1,TRBJ2-1,.,.
CASSLGGSNTEAFF,TGTGCCAGCAGCTTAGGGGGCTCGAACACTGAAGCTTTCTTT,TRBV7-2,TRBJ1-1,few,.
CASSFTSGFNQPQHF,TGTGCCAGCAGCTTCACGTCGGGTTTTAATCAGCCCCAGCATTTT,TRBV5-8,TRBJ1-5,.,.
CASSFGGTLYEQYF,TGTGCCAGCAGCTTTGGGGGGACTCTCTACGAGCAGTACTTC,TRBV11-2,TRBJ2-7,few,.
CASSLAGLYGYTF,TGTGCCAGCAGCTTAGCAGGCCTTTATGGCTACACCTTC,TRBV11-2,TRBJ1-2,.,.
CASSLGGQTSGNTIYF,TGTGCCAGCAGCTTAGGAGGACAGACCTCTGGAAACACCATATATTTT,TRBV7-6,TRBJ1-3,.,.